One sample yielded the 14 T cell receptor beta chains listed below, sequenced in a study of beta chain features in type 1 diabetes. The authors reverse transcribed all of the isolated RNA, so sequencing captured expressed TCRB transcripts. Profiled with immunoSEQ multiplex PCR; TCRdb holds only in-frame clones, not every one. The repertoire includes under 400,000 clones, around a fifth of them detected once, and 0.035% to 0.055% sits in the top ten. Specimen: naive CD4+ T cells from blood. The receptors stem from a woman aged 18-35 years in good health.

This chain links TRBV21-1 with TRBJ2-1; TRBD2 is the table's D call, not checked against the DNA. TRBV21-1 constitutes a pseudogene. This CDR3 has 15 amino acids. The CDR3 DNA reads TGTGCCAGCAGCCCTCGGACTAGGAATGGATATGAGCAGTTCTTC. This codes for CASSPRTRNGYEQFF.

CDR3 sequence reads: CAWSAGEGQPQHF. Written as DNA, the CDR3 is TGTGCCTGGAGTGCAGGGGAGGGTCAGCCCCAGCATTTT. J is TRBJ1-5 and V is TRBV30; D might be TRBD1 (6 bases). Germline loops: CDR1 GTSNPN, CDR2 SVGIG (reference sequence). The V and J ends lost 1 base and 6 bases respectively, with 10 bases between them. This CDR3 is 13 amino acids long.

The chain uses TRBV11-2 and TRBJ2-1, with D possibly matching TRBD2 (7 bases). Per germline, CDR1 SGHAT and CDR2 FQNNGV. V lost 0 bases and J 9 bases, leaving 27 bases between the germline ends. This CDR3 region has 19 residues. The CDR3 nucleotides read TGTGCCAGCAGCTTAGATCCGGCCGCACTGGGACTACCCAGGGGTGAGCAGTTCTTC. It encodes CASSLDPAALGLPRGEQFF.

This clone came up a few times. The chain is built from TRBV7-2 and TRBJ1-1; unclear D gene. The CDR3 consists of 15 residues. Germline CDR1 is SGHTA and CDR2 is FQGNSA. The V and J ends lost 7 bases and 1 base respectively, with 16 bases between them. CDR3 residues: CASTFAVSTNTEAFF. CDR3 sequence (DNA): TGTGCCAGCACCTTTGCGGTTTCAACGAACACTGAAGCTTTCTTT.

The chain recombines TRBV5-1 with TRBJ2-5; possibly TRBD1 for D (6 bases). Germline CDR1 SGHRS, CDR2 YFSETQ. V was pared by 7 bases and J by 0 bases, with 16 bases between. This CDR3 spans 15 amino acids. CDR3 nucleotide sequence: TGCGCCAGCTATACAGGGTTGTCCGACCAAGAGACCCAGTACTTC. It yields the protein CASYTGLSDQETQYF.

The sample holds a few counts of this clone. The CDR3 region has the DNA TGTGCCACCGGGGAGCACGGAGGTAGCGGTAAAGAGACCCAGTACTTC. Translated, it gives CATGEHGGSGKETQYF. V gene TRBV15 combines with J gene TRBJ2-5; D possibly corresponds to TRBD2 (6 bases). Looked up from germline, CDR1 is LNHNV and CDR2 is YYDKDF (reference sequence). The V end lost 8 bases, the J end lost 3 bases, and 22 bases lay between the germline ends. The CDR3 length is 16 residues. The full variable domain, completed using reference TRBV15 and TRBJ2-5, is DAMVIQNPRYQVTQFGKPVTLSCSQTLNHNVMYWYQQKSSQAPKLLFHYYDKDFNNEADTPDNFQSRRPNTSFCFLDIRSPGLGDTAMYLCATGEHGGSGKETQYFGPGTRLLVL.

A few counts support this clone. The genes are TRBV9 and TRBJ2-1; TRBD2 matches at 10 bases. This CDR3 is built from 16 residues. CDR1 is SGDLS and CDR2 is YYNGEE in the germline V gene. V was clipped by 0 bases and J by 4 bases; unmatched bases: 4. CDR3 nucleotides: TGTGCCAGCAGCGTAGTGGGACTAGCGCAATACAATGAGCAGTTCTTC. Translating it yields CASSVVGLAQYNEQFF.

This clone occurred a few times. V is TRBV30 and J is TRBJ2-5, with a possible D match to TRBD2 (6 bases). The closer fit of TRBJ2-7 to the DNA end suggests the J call may be wrong. CDR1 and CDR2 (germline): GTSNPN, SVGIG (reference sequence). The CDR3 covers 14 residues. The CDR3 sequence is CAWAPGGDSYEQYF. The CDR3 DNA sequence: TGTGCCTGGGCCCCCGGCGGGGATTCCTACGAGCAGTACTTC.

The chain has TRBV6-6 and TRBJ1-3; D unresolved. The CDR3 has 12 residues. The germline V gene has CDR1 MNHNY and CDR2 SVGAGI (reference sequence). Trimming removed 7 bases at V and 4 bases at J, with 8 bases between. CDR3 coding DNA: TGTGCCAGCACTATACGAGGAAACACCATATATTTT. Encoded protein: CASTIRGNTIYF.

This sequence joins TRBV9 and TRBJ2-3, with 7 nucleotides matching TRBD1. The CDR3 spans 16 residues. From germline, CDR1 is SGDLS and CDR2 YYNGEE. The trim removed 3 bases at V and 4 bases at J, leaving 11 bases unmatched. CDR3 in amino acids: CASSAPKQGWADTQYF. The CDR3 DNA is TGTGCCAGCAGCGCCCCTAAACAGGGGTGGGCAGATACGCAGTATTTT.

This clone has more than one count but fewer than ten. This chain connects TRBV30 to TRBJ2-7; D gene ambiguous. The CDR3 covers 10 residues. The germline V and J ends were trimmed by 5 bases and 5 bases, with 7 bases remaining between them. Germline values: CDR1 GTSNPN, CDR2 SVGIG (reference sequence). The chain's CDR3 is CAWGSNEQYF. Written as DNA, the CDR3 is TGTGCCTGGGGCTCGAACGAGCAGTACTTC.

The chain couples TRBV5-4 to TRBJ1-1; 7 nucleotides agree with TRBD1. This CDR3 has 17 residues. V shed 3 bases and J 2 bases; nucleotides not matched to a gene: 13. In germline, CDR1 is SGHNT, CDR2 YYREEE (reference sequence). CDR3 loop: CASSSEGAGSLNTEAFF. The CDR3 coding sequence is TGTGCCAGCAGCTCGGAGGGGGCAGGGTCCCTCAACACTGAAGCTTTCTTT.

This clone was recorded once. The sample contains more than one DNA sequence encoding this CDR3. This chain connects TRBV7-9 to TRBJ1-2, with 7 bases lining up with TRBD1. Per the germline V gene, CDR1 is SEHNR and CDR2 is FQNEAQ (reference sequence). This CDR3 is built from 15 residues. Trimming cost V 4 bases and J 2 bases; bases outside gene matches: 7. The CDR3 DNA follows: TGTGCCAGCAGCTCTGGGGACAGATCGAACTATGGCTACACCTTC. It yields the protein CASSSGDRSNYGYTF.

The rearrangement links TRBV4-3 to TRBJ1-1, with 7 bases that match TRBD1. Germline V gives CDR1 LGHNA, CDR2 YSLEER. The CDR3 has 14 amino acids. J was trimmed by 7 bases and V by 1 base; bases with no gene match: 6. The CDR3 protein is CASSQVDRVGEAFF. DNA for the CDR3: TGCGCCAGCAGCCAAGTAGACAGGGTTGGTGAAGCTTTCTTT.